Shown below are 13 T cell receptor beta chains from a single sample sequenced in a study of CD8 T cells in Susac syndrome. RNA amounts of roughly 0.5 to 1 ug underwent reverse transcription with random hexamers. TCRdb re-called the immunoSEQ multiplex PCR reads through MiXCR, storing one row per CDR3 protein. The data contain nearly 200,000 distinct CDR3 sequences, 90% to 95% of them seen just once; the ten biggest clones take up approximately 0.093%. Input material: CD4+ T cells from PBMCs. The source of these receptors is a human donor with multiple sclerosis.

This sequence joins TRBV20-1 and TRBJ1-1; 9 positions match TRBD1. Looked up from germline, CDR1 is DFQATT and CDR2 is SNEGSKA (reference sequence). V was pared by 6 bases and J by 6 bases, with 8 bases of the junction left unmatched. The CDR3 contains 13 residues. The CDR3: CSANTGTGSEAFF. The CDR3 nucleotides are TGCAGTGCAAATACCGGGACAGGGTCTGAAGCTTTCTTT.

CDR3 residues: CSDQGDRCYSNQPQHF. The CDR3 DNA reads as TGCAGCGACCAGGGGGACAGATGTTATAGCAATCAGCCCCAGCATTTT. J is TRBJ1-5 and V is TRBV29-1, with 7 bases aligning to TRBD1. V lost 7 bases, J lost 0 bases, and 12 bases stayed unmatched. The CDR3 runs 16 residues. Germline lookup yields CDR1 SQVTM and CDR2 ANQGSEA.

The chain uses TRBV7-9 and TRBJ1-2; D is possibly TRBD1 (6 bases). This CDR3 has 16 amino acids. V shed 0 bases and J shed 4 bases, with 15 bases lying between them. Germline values: CDR1 SEHNR, CDR2 FQNEAQ (reference sequence). The CDR3 DNA sequence: TGTGCCAGCAGCTTAGCCGGACCCACACAGGGCTATGGCTACACCTTC. It yields the protein CASSLAGPTQGYGYTF.

The chain links TRBV4-1 to TRBJ2-1, with D unresolved. Germline-derived CDR1 and CDR2 are MGHRA and YSYEKL. There are 15 residues in the CDR3. With 1 base removed from V and 4 bases from J, the gap between germline ends came to 11 bases. The CDR3: CASSQGRRLYNEQFF. The CDR3 DNA sequence: TGCGCCAGCAGCCAAGGACGGCGACTTTACAATGAGCAGTTCTTC.

The V call is TRBV30, the J call TRBJ1-2; 10 nucleotides line up with TRBD1. The germline V gene has CDR1 GTSNPN and CDR2 SVGIG (reference sequence). The CDR3 runs 14 residues. V dropped 6 bases and J dropped 4; count of bases not matched to a gene: 8. CDR3 sequence (DNA): TGTGCCTGTAGTTTGGACAGGGGGATCTATGGCTACACCTTC. Its translation is CACSLDRGIYGYTF.

The CDR3 DNA reads TGCAGTGCTAGCCGACAGGGAGGGGATACGCAGTATTTT. It yields the protein CSASRQGGDTQYF. The genes are TRBV20-1 and TRBJ2-3; possibly TRBD1 or TRBD2 for D (7 bases each). CDR1 and CDR2 (germline): DFQATT, SNEGSKA (reference sequence). V was trimmed by 3 bases and J by 6 bases, leaving 13 bases between them. The CDR3 totals 13 residues.

The genes are TRBV7-9 and TRBJ1-6; 7 bases map to TRBD1. The length of the CDR3 is 14 residues. Looked up from germline, CDR1 is SEHNR and CDR2 is FQNEAQ (reference sequence). J lost 10 bases, V lost 5 bases, and 8 bases had no gene match. CDR3: CASSERGRSSPLHF. CDR3 nucleotides: TGTGCCAGCAGCGAGAGGGGGCGGAGCTCACCCCTCCACTTT.

The rearrangement joins TRBV12-3 or TRBV12-4 to TRBJ2-7, with 7 bases matching TRBD2. V lost 3 bases and J lost 0; bases outside the gene matches: 5. The CDR3 contains 15 residues. This chain's CDR3 is CASSLGGLSSYEQYF. Here the CDR3 DNA reads TGTGCCAGCAGTTTGGGAGGGCTGAGCTCCTACGAGCAGTACTTC.

The chain joins TRBV23-1 to TRBJ2-7, with 7 bases matching TRBD1. TRBV23-1 is classed as an ORF, of uncertain function. Germline trimming cut 6 bases from V and 2 bases from J; bases unmatched to any gene: 13. The CDR3 covers 16 residues. The CDR3 coding sequence is TGCGCCAGCAGCCTCTCCACTTCGGGACAGCCCTACGAGCAGTACTTC. Its translation: CASSLSTSGQPYEQYF.

This clonotype was picked up one time. V and J are TRBV27 and TRBJ1-2; TRBD1 aligns across 8 bases. Germline V gene data show CDR1 as MNHEY and CDR2 as SMNVEV (reference sequence). The CDR3 extends over 15 amino acids. The J segment lost 4 bases and the V segment lost 6 bases, leaving 10 bases of the junction unmatched. The CDR3 protein is CASRPGQGAFYGYTF. As DNA, the CDR3 is TGTGCCAGCAGGCCTGGGCAGGGGGCTTTCTATGGCTACACCTTC.

V gene TRBV11-3 combines with J gene TRBJ2-7, with TRBD1 matching over 9 bases. V dropped 7 bases and J dropped 5; count of bases not matched to a gene: 6. This CDR3 has 13 residues. Germline V gene data show CDR1 as SGHNT and CDR2 as YENEEA. The CDR3: CASKGQGIDEQYF. CDR3 in DNA: TGTGCCAGCAAGGGACAGGGAATTGACGAGCAGTACTTC.

The rearrangement links TRBV11-2 to TRBJ1-1; D is uncertain. This CDR3 is built from 13 residues. Germline CDR1 and CDR2: SGHAT and FQNNGV. The V gene lost 2 bases and the J gene lost 1 base, with 5 bases spanning the gap. As DNA, the CDR3 is TGTGCCAGCAGCTTAAAGACGAACACTGAAGCTTTCTTT. It codes for CASSLKTNTEAFF.

The DNA for the CDR3 is TGTGCCAGCAGGGGGTCGACTGCTGCCGGGGAGCTGTTTTTT. It encodes CASRGSTAAGELFF. This sequence joins TRBV3-1 and TRBJ2-2; no reliable D call. Germline V gene sequence: CDR1 LGHDT, CDR2 YNNKEL (reference sequence). The germline V and J ends were trimmed by 6 bases and 6 bases, with 14 bases remaining between them. This CDR3 has 14 residues.